This TCR beta chain stems from a study of cytomegalovirus exposure and HLA in healthy donors. PCR was performed using 60 Vbeta and 13 Jbeta primers. The protocol was immunoSEQ multiplex PCR, while the TCRdb copy is restricted to in-frame clones and leaves out a portion. The data contain 30,000 to 40,000 clones, 90% of them singletons. This clone was picked up one time. What it binds is unknown. Overall study findings and caveats: Per a later analysis, about 15,000 TCR beta sequences showed association with HLA alleles at 0.05 false discovery rate. In an earlier analysis, productive rearrangement rates for most beta V segments clustered near 87% or 30%.

The sequenced material came from PBMCs. This sequence was found in a young woman in good health and CMV-seronegative.

The CDR3 is CASSVAGGWNEQFF. The CDR3 DNA is TGTGCCAGCAGCGTCGCAGGGGGTTGGAATGAGCAGTTCTTC. The chain employs TRBV9 and TRBJ2-1, with 7 bases that match TRBD1. The trim removed 2 bases at V and 7 bases at J, leaving 6 bases unmatched. The CDR3 length is 14 residues. Germline V gives CDR1 SGDLS, CDR2 YYNGEE. The whole variable domain, remainder taken from reference TRBV9 and TRBJ2-1, is DSGVTQTPKHLITATGQRVTLRCSPRSGDLSVYWYQQSLDQGLQFLIQYYNGEERAKGNILERFSAQQFPDLHSELNLSSLELGDSALYFCASSVAGGWNEQFFGPGTRLTVL.